This TCR beta chain derives from a study of post-analysis software for immune sequencing data. Study details: Relapsing-remitting, secondary progressive and progressive-relapsing courses of multiple sclerosis were included.

CDR1 and CDR2 from the germline V gene are LGHDT and YNNKEL (reference sequence). This CDR3 has 15 residues. With 1 base removed from V and 6 bases from J, the gap between germline ends came to 15 bases. Note on this clonotype: Its antigen is undetermined.

Overall study findings and caveats: Among roughly five TRBV segments more frequent in patients than controls were TRBV5-6, TRBV5-1 and TRBV20-1. In multiple sclerosis, normalized Chao1 diversity was significantly below that of controls. Samples from a shared batch, those prepared together, strongly co-clustered by F measure.

Unique molecular identifiers had been added to the TCR beta cDNA libraries. Input populations of about 0.85 to 11 million T cells gave rise to a few hundred thousand cDNA molecules. TCRdb re-derived calls from the PCR reads in MiXCR, one entry per CDR3 protein. The sample holds roughly 670,000 distinct CDR3 sequences, 55% to 60% seen once. The TCR originated in a girl aged 2 to 9 with multiple sclerosis. The sequencing input was blood. This rearrangement joins TRBV3-1 to TRBJ1-2; unclear D gene. CDR3 sequence: CASSQVANSHNGYTF. The CDR3 DNA is TGTGCCAGCAGCCAAGTCGCTAACAGCCATAATGGCTACACCTTC.